The 3 T cell receptor beta chains reported below all come from one sample, sequenced in a study of blood T cells in healthy people across ages. Combining a sample-barcoded 5' primer with a J-beta primer mix, a second PCR ran for 7 to 11 cycles. Each CDR3 protein is one row after TCRdb ran MiXCR on the 5' RACE reads. The profile shows under 2 million distinct CDR3 sequences, 34% of them singletons. The sample was blood. The receptors were sampled from a woman aged 25 to 39 in good health.

This clonotype was found a few times. V usage is TRBV5-1 and J usage is TRBJ2-7, with D maybe TRBD2 (5 bases). Germline CDR1 SGHRS, CDR2 YFSETQ. V lost 4 bases and J 7 bases, leaving 15 bases between the germline ends. This CDR3 region has 13 residues. The CDR3 here is CASSLGINREQYF. DNA for the CDR3: TGCGCCAGCAGCCTCGGGATAAATCGGGAGCAGTACTTC.

The chain carries TRBV9 and TRBJ2-3, with D tentatively TRBD1 (5 bases). Germline CDR1 is SGDLS and CDR2 is YYNGEE. CDR3 length equals 15 residues. V was trimmed by 4 bases and J by 2 bases, leaving 14 bases between them. CDR3 bases: TGTGCCAGCAGCCCCCTACAGGCATTCACAGATACGCAGTATTTT. The encoded protein is CASSPLQAFTDTQYF. The whole variable domain, remainder taken from reference TRBV9 and TRBJ2-3, is DSGVTQTPKHLITATGQRVTLRCSPRSGDLSVYWYQQSLDQGLQFLIQYYNGEERAKGNILERFSAQQFPDLHSELNLSSLELGDSALYFCASSPLQAFTDTQYFGPGTRLTVL.

The V and J genes are TRBV6-5 and TRBJ2-2, with D maybe TRBD2 (6 bases). Between the trimmed V and J ends, which lost 4 bases and 1 base, there was a span of 7 bases. This CDR3 spans 14 amino acids. The germline CDR1 and CDR2 sequences are MNHEY and SVGAGI. This chain's CDR3 is CASSWGENTGELFF. The CDR3 DNA reads as TGTGCCAGCAGTTGGGGGGAGAACACCGGGGAGCTGTTTTTT.